Detailed here is one T cell receptor (beta chain). What it binds is unknown. Sequencing was performed with immunoSEQ multiplex PCR; in TCRdb, only in-frame clones are kept and a portion is missing. The sample records some 630,000 clones, 90% to 97% being singletons. The entry originates in a study of shared clonotypes between healthy human individuals. In the study overall: The donors, two women and three men, were aged 18 to 49. Findings and limits, study-wide: An anticipated effect of sequencing depth on clonotype sharing among donors was recognized. Limitation of the genetic and exposure-history diversity represented came from the few donors. Clonotype sharing across a few donors was observed for about 5.2% of naive CD4 clonotypes.

CDR1 and CDR2 from the germline V gene are SGHRS and YFSETQ. J lost 7 bases, V lost 0 bases, and 10 bases had no gene match. The CDR3 covers 16 residues. Naive CD8 cells, CD45RO-negative and positively selected for CCR7, excluded terminally differentiated effector memory CD45RA+ cells. This TCR came from a woman younger than 45 in good health. The sample comprised naive CD8+ T cells sorted from blood. The chain carries TRBV5-1 and TRBJ2-1, with TRBD2 identical over 7 bases. The CDR3: CASSLEAGMVGNEQFF. In DNA, the CDR3 is TGCGCCAGCAGCTTGGAAGCGGGAATGGTTGGGAATGAGCAGTTCTTC.